Each of the 19 T cell receptor beta chains below was sequenced from the same sample in a study of siplizumab effects on memory and regulatory T cells. Profiling relied on immunoSEQ multiplex PCR, and the TCRdb table lists in-frame clones only, not all of them. The repertoire includes over 95,000 clones, 80% to 95% of them detected once, and roughly 0.16% sits in the top ten. The specimen was non-Treg CD4+ T cells sorted from blood. Receptor source: a human donor in good health.

The CDR3 spells CATRPDRARTEAFF. CDR3 nucleotide sequence: TGCGCCACCAGACCGGACAGGGCACGGACTGAAGCTTTCTTT. The chain is built from TRBV5-1 and TRBJ1-1, with TRBD1 identical over 8 bases. Trimming at V came to 9 bases and at J to 5 bases, leaving 12 bases not matched to a gene. Per the germline V gene, CDR1 is SGHRS and CDR2 is YFSETQ. The CDR3 runs to 14 residues.

This chain uses TRBV28 with TRBJ2-3; the D gene is possibly TRBD2 (6 bases). V lost 6 bases and J lost 6, with 10 bases in between. Germline V gives CDR1 MDHEN, CDR2 SYDVKM. There are 12 residues in the CDR3. As DNA, the CDR3 is TGTGCCAGCAGCGGGGGTGGGGATACGCAGTATTTT. It is translated as CASSGGGDTQYF.

The rearrangement links TRBV5-1 to TRBJ2-1; perhaps TRBD2 as D (7 bases). The CDR3 totals 15 residues. CDR1 SGHRS and CDR2 YFSETQ come from the germline V gene. With 4 bases removed from V and 8 bases from J, the gap between germline ends came to 19 bases. CDR3 loop: CASSATGGQTYEQFF. CDR3 bases: TGCGCCAGCAGCGCAACGGGGGGCCAAACGTATGAGCAGTTCTTC.

The J gene is TRBJ2-7, the V gene TRBV7-3; D assignment may be TRBD1 or TRBD2 (6 bases each). The CDR3 length is 14 residues. The germline V and J ends were trimmed by 5 bases and 2 bases, with 13 bases remaining between them. Germline values: CDR1 SGHTA, CDR2 FQGTGA. CDR3 protein: CASSPGASPYEQYF. CDR3 DNA sequence: TGTGCCAGCAGCCCGGGGGCTAGTCCCTACGAGCAGTACTTC.

The chain employs TRBV15 and TRBJ2-7; 10 bases map to TRBD1. The trim removed 3 bases at V and 3 bases at J, leaving 5 bases unmatched. Germline lookup yields CDR1 LNHNV and CDR2 YYDKDF (reference sequence). The CDR3 extends over 15 amino acids. For the CDR3, the DNA is TGTGCCACCAGCAGTTTGGGGACAGGGGACTACGAGCAGTACTTC. Amino acid sequence: CATSSLGTGDYEQYF.

V and J are TRBV7-3 and TRBJ1-4; unclear D gene. V was clipped by 2 bases and J by 6 bases, with 7 bases between them. The CDR3 extends over 13 amino acids. Germline lookup yields CDR1 SGHTA and CDR2 FQGTGA. The DNA for the CDR3 is TGTGCCAGCAGCTTAGATCGCCATGAAAAACTGTTTTTT. Translated: CASSLDRHEKLFF.

In its sample, this clone was seen a few times. This rearrangement joins TRBV28 to TRBJ1-1; 9 bases align to TRBD1. This CDR3 has 15 amino acids. Germline trimming cut 7 bases from V and 9 bases from J; bases unmatched to any gene: 15. Germline CDR1 MDHEN, CDR2 SYDVKM. For the CDR3, the DNA is TGTGCCAGCACCACAGGGACAGGGACGCTTTGGAAAGCTTTCTTT. Translation: CASTTGTGTLWKAFF.

The chain joins TRBV5-1 to TRBJ1-4; D ambiguous. V dropped 6 bases and J dropped 5 bases, with 14 bases sitting between them. The CDR3 loop spans 14 amino acids. Germline CDR1 SGHRS, CDR2 YFSETQ. The CDR3 nucleotides read TGCGCCAGCACCCCTGGGCCCCAGAATGAAAAACTGTTTTTT. It encodes CASTPGPQNEKLFF.

This chain uses TRBV5-1 with TRBJ2-7, with D perhaps being TRBD1 or TRBD2 (5 bases each). V lost 4 bases and J 0 bases, leaving 17 bases between the germline ends. The length of the CDR3 is 16 residues. CDR1 is SGHRS and CDR2 is YFSETQ in the germline V gene. CDR3 in DNA: TGCGCCAGCAGCCTGGCCGGGACGGCAAACTCCTACGAGCAGTACTTC. It codes for CASSLAGTANSYEQYF.

V gene TRBV4-1 combines with J gene TRBJ2-3; TRBD2 matches 14 bases. With V trimmed by 4 bases and J by 2 bases, 8 bases remained unmatched. CDR1 is MGHRA, CDR2 YSYEKL, per germline. CDR3 length equals 18 residues. CDR3 coding DNA: TGCGCCAGCAGCCGAGGACTAGCGGGGGGAATTGTCACAGATACGCAGTATTTT. This sequence encodes CASSRGLAGGIVTDTQYF.

The chain recombines TRBV28 with TRBJ1-1, with D maybe TRBD1 (5 bases). Germline values: CDR1 MDHEN, CDR2 SYDVKM. The CDR3 consists of 13 residues. V lost 7 bases and J 1 base, leaving 10 bases between the germline ends. The CDR3 DNA reads as TGTGCCAGCATCGGGCAGGGGAACACTGAAGCTTTCTTT. Amino acids: CASIGQGNTEAFF. Combining the CDR3 with reference TRBV28 and TRBJ1-1 gives the whole variable domain DVKVTQSSRYLVKRTGEKVFLECVQDMDHENMFWYRQDPGLGLRLIYFSYDVKMKEKGDIPEGYSVSREKKERFSLILESASTNQTSMYLCASIGQGNTEAFFGQGTRLTVV.

This clone has a single count. The rearrangement uses TRBV6-5 and TRBJ2-7; 14 bases fit TRBD2. The V gene's germline CDR1 is MNHEY and CDR2 SVGAGI. The CDR3 length is 16 residues. After removal of 4 bases from V and 3 bases from J, the junction contained 5 bases not matched to a gene. This CDR3 is CASSLGLAGDIYEQYF. DNA of the CDR3: TGTGCCAGCAGTTTGGGACTAGCGGGGGATATCTACGAGCAGTACTTC.

The gene calls are TRBV6-5 and TRBJ1-4; TRBD1 is a possible D gene (5 bases). The CDR3 is 15 residues long. Trimming stripped 2 bases from V and 4 bases from J, with 11 bases between. Germline loops: CDR1 MNHEY, CDR2 SVGAGI. The CDR3 DNA sequence: TGTGCCAGCAGTTACCCGGGGCAGGGTAATGAAAAACTGTTTTTT. Its translation: CASSYPGQGNEKLFF.

This rearrangement joins TRBV7-9 to TRBJ1-3, with TRBD1 as a possible D gene (5 bases). Germline V gene data show CDR1 as SEHNR and CDR2 as FQNEAQ (reference sequence). This CDR3 has 16 amino acids. With 1 base removed from V and 0 bases from J, the gap between germline ends came to 10 bases. The CDR3 protein is CASSLDPGSSGNTIYF. CDR3 nucleotide sequence: TGTGCCAGCAGCTTAGATCCAGGGAGCTCTGGAAACACCATATATTTT.

This chain uses TRBV10-3 with TRBJ2-4, with D unresolved. Trimming removed 0 bases from V and 2 bases from J, with 8 bases in between. CDR1 and CDR2 from the germline V gene are ENHRY and SYGVKD. The CDR3 is 15 residues long. This chain's CDR3 is CAISESVGPKNIQYF. CDR3 nucleotides: TGTGCCATCAGTGAGTCAGTAGGGCCCAAAAACATTCAGTACTTC.

The chain recombines TRBV27 with TRBJ1-1; a weak D match, TRBD1 (5 bases). V was trimmed by 10 bases and J by 4 bases, leaving 13 bases between them. Germline V lookup: CDR1 MNHEY, CDR2 SMNVEV (reference sequence). The CDR3 length is 12 residues. CDR3 sequence reads: CATLWGVTEAFF. CDR3 in DNA: TGTGCCACACTGTGGGGGGTCACTGAAGCTTTCTTT.

The gene calls are TRBV11-3 and TRBJ1-1; D might be TRBD1 (6 bases). The CDR3 runs 15 residues. CDR1 and CDR2 (germline): SGHNT, YENEEA. Trimming took 7 bases from V and 6 from J, leaving 21 bases between them. This CDR3 is CASTPGDFDTAEAFF. The CDR3 DNA sequence: TGTGCCAGCACCCCAGGGGACTTCGATACCGCTGAAGCTTTCTTT.

This sequence joins TRBV19 and TRBJ2-7, with D possibly TRBD1 on 5 matching bases. CDR3 size: 15 residues. From germline, CDR1 is LNHDA and CDR2 SQIVND (reference sequence). Deletions cut 6 bases from V and 0 bases from J, with 15 bases between. CDR3 nucleotides: TGTGCCAGTAGGACCGCGCAGGGTCCCTCCTACGAGCAGTACTTC. Translated: CASRTAQGPSYEQYF.

This chain links TRBV18 with TRBJ1-3, with 9 bases lining up with TRBD1. The CDR3 loop spans 18 amino acids. Germline CDR1 reads KGHSH; CDR2 reads LQKENI. V gave up 0 bases and J gave up 4 bases; unmatched junction bases: 10. The CDR3 nucleotides are TGTGCCAGCTCACCACCTAAGTTGGGACAGGGTGCCGGAAACACCATATATTTT. As protein: CASSPPKLGQGAGNTIYF.